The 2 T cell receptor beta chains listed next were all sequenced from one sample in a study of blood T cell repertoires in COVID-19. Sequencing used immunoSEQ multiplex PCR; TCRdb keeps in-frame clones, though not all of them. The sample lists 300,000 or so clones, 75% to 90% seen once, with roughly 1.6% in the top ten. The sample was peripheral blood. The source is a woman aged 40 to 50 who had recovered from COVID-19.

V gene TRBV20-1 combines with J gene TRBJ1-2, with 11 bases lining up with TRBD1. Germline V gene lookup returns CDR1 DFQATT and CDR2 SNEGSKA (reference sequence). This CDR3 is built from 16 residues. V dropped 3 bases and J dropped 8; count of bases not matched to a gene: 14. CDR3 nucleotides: TGCAGTGCTAGTCCCCCCCAGGGGACAGGGGGTAAAGGCTACACCTTC. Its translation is CSASPPQGTGGKGYTF.

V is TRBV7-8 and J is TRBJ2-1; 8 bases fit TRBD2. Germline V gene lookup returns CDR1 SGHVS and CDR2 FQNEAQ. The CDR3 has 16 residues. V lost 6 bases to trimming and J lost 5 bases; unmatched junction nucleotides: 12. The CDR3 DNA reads TGTGCCAGCAGACTTTCGGCGGGGGGCGAGGACAATGAGCAGTTCTTC. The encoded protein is CASRLSAGGEDNEQFF.